A single sample gave rise to the 7 T cell receptor beta chains below, sequenced in a study of T-cell reconstitution after alpha-beta-depleted transplantation in children (TCRdb year 2016). Receptor amplification or capture employed PCR. TCRdb lists the instrument as Illumina HiSeq 2500. TCR libraries were prepared with molecular barcoding, using unique molecular identifiers to normalize TCRbeta repertoire quantification. The raw public data were reprocessed by TCRdb itself: fastp quality trimming at Q25, MiXCR clonotype calling, in-frame beta chains only. Every distinct CDR3 protein forms one entry, paired with its most common genes and DNA. The sample contains around 450,000 distinct CDR3 sequences, roughly 10% of them found a single time. The ten biggest clones cover just over 2% of the sample. This sample's treatment or condition label indicates: allogeneic hematopoietic cell transplantation with graft depleted of TCRalphabeta T cells and CD19 B cells.

Sample: PBMCs, taken before TCRalphabeta/CD19-depleted stem cell transplant. Receptor source: a child aged 2 to 9 with inherited bone marrow failure, due to receive a stem cell transplant.

The chain links TRBV27 to TRBJ2-2; TRBD2 is a possible D gene (5 bases). The germline V and J ends were trimmed by 2 bases and 6 bases, with 10 bases remaining between them. The CDR3 extends over 14 amino acids. CDR1 MNHEY and CDR2 SMNVEV come from the germline V gene (reference sequence). The DNA for the CDR3 is TGTGCCAGCAGTTTAGCTAGCACCGCCGGGGAGCTGTTTTTT. It is translated as CASSLASTAGELFF.

On this clonotype itself: A much larger clone lies one base from this, so it may be a read error. The chain is built from TRBV11-2 and TRBJ2-7; 7 bases are a match to TRBD1. The CDR3 spans 14 residues. Trimming took 4 bases from V and 6 from J; bases not matched to a gene: 9. The germline V gene has CDR1 SGHAT and CDR2 FQNNGV. The CDR3 DNA is TGTGCCAGCAGCTACGGGACAGTGTATGTCGAGCAGTACTTC. This sequence encodes CASSYGTVYVEQYF.

This clonotype occurred many times. The chain combines TRBV7-2 with TRBJ2-2; no definite D call. CDR1 and CDR2 from the germline V gene are SGHTA and FQGNSA. The V end was cut by 5 bases, the J end by 3 bases, with 13 bases between. CDR3 length equals 15 residues. In DNA, the CDR3 is TGTGCCAGCAGCCCCGACGCGAGTTACACCGGGGAGCTGTTTTTT. Protein sequence: CASSPDASYTGELFF.

On this clonotype: A clone one base away is much larger, so this may be a read error. The genes are TRBV14 and TRBJ2-7; D is unclear. V shed 1 base and J shed 7 bases, with 14 bases lying between them. The CDR3 runs 14 residues. Germline CDR1 reads SGHDN; CDR2 reads FVKESK. The CDR3 DNA sequence: TGTGCCAGCAGCCAAGTTGTGGCATCGTTGGAGCAGTACTTC. Translated: CASSQVVASLEQYF.

This chain uses TRBV10-2 with TRBJ1-2; D gene ambiguous. Germline-derived CDR1 and CDR2 are WSHSY and SAAADI. The CDR3 has 11 amino acids. V lost 0 bases and J lost 14, with 10 bases in between. The CDR3 nucleotides read TGCGCCAGCAGTGAGTCCCAGTTGGTGACCTTC. This codes for CASSESQLVTF.

This clonotype has a count of ten or more. The chain is built from TRBV13 and TRBJ1-1; D is unresolved. This CDR3 has 14 residues. V was pared by 3 bases and J by 1 base, with 9 bases between. CDR1 and CDR2 from the germline V gene are PRHDT and FYEKMQ (reference sequence). This CDR3 is CASSLETANTEAFF. The CDR3 nucleotides read TGTGCCAGCAGCTTGGAGACGGCGAACACTGAAGCTTTCTTT.

This sequence joins TRBV28 and TRBJ1-4, with unresolved D. Deletions cut 5 bases from V and 2 bases from J, with 9 bases between. The CDR3 runs to 14 residues. Germline V lookup: CDR1 MDHEN, CDR2 SYDVKM. The CDR3 loop is CASSPRATNEKLFF. Written as DNA, the CDR3 is TGTGCCAGCAGTCCAAGGGCTACTAATGAAAAACTGTTTTTT.